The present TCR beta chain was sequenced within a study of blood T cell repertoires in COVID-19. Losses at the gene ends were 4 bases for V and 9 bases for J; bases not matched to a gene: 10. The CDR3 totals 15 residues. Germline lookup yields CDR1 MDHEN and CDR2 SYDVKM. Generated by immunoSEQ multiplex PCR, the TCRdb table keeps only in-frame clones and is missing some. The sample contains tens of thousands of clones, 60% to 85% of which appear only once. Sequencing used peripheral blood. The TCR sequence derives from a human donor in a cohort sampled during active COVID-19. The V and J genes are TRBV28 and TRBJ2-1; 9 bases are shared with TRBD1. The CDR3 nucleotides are TGTGCCAGCAGTTCCCTACAGGGGGCCCCGATTGAGCAGTTCTTC. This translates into CASSSLQGAPIEQFF.